One sample yielded the 23 T cell receptor beta chains listed below, sequenced in a study of glioma-infiltrating T cells. The iRepertoire nested amplicon-rescue multiplex PCR amplified TCR alpha and beta CDR3s from RNA. TCRdb fed the multiplex PCR reads into MiXCR, producing one record per CDR3 protein. In the table there are approximately 190,000 distinct CDR3 sequences, roughly a third of which are singletons. Source material: glioma tissue, nonneoplastic brain tissue, or PBMCs (not recorded which). These receptors were taken from a human donor with low-grade glioma or glioblastoma, undergoing nonglioma brain surgery, or in good health (not recorded which).

This clonotype was seen ten or more times. V usage is TRBV10-3 and J usage is TRBJ2-1; D is possibly TRBD2 (5 bases). Trimming took 11 bases from V and 6 from J, leaving 14 bases between them. From germline, CDR1 is ENHRY and CDR2 SYGVKD. There are 12 residues in the CDR3. DNA of the CDR3: TGTGCCGCTGGACTCAAGGTCAATGAGCAGTTCTTC. Protein sequence: CAAGLKVNEQFF.

V usage is TRBV11-2 and J usage is TRBJ2-7; D is possibly TRBD1 or TRBD2 (5 bases each). The CDR3 length is 15 residues. V was trimmed by 5 bases and J by 2 bases, leaving 16 bases between them. The germline CDR1 and CDR2 sequences are SGHAT and FQNNGV. DNA of the CDR3: TGTGCCAGCAGCCACAACCGGGACCCAGCCTACGAGCAGTACTTC. Residues: CASSHNRDPAYEQYF.

This clonotype was found many times. The chain combines TRBV6-2 or TRBV6-3 with TRBJ1-1, with D possibly matching TRBD1 (6 bases). In germline, CDR1 is MNHEY, CDR2 SVGEGT. The V and J ends lost 1 base and 2 bases respectively, with 8 bases between them. This CDR3 region has 14 residues. CDR3 loop: CASSYWTANTEAFF. CDR3 bases: TGTGCCAGCAGTTACTGGACAGCAAACACTGAAGCTTTCTTT.

To note about this clonotype: A much larger clone differs by one base, so this may be a read error. The chain uses TRBV18 and TRBJ2-5; D not certain. Deletions cut 6 bases from V and 2 bases from J, with 10 bases between. The CDR3 is 13 amino acids. Germline CDR1 KGHSH, CDR2 LQKENI. The CDR3 loop reads CASSTYSQETQYF. CDR3 sequence (DNA): TGTGCCAGCTCTACTTATAGTCAAGAGACCCAGTACTTC.

The sample holds one count of this clonotype. A much larger clonotype is one base distant, so this may be a read error. The gene calls are TRBV7-2 and TRBJ1-5, with D maybe TRBD1 (5 bases). The V gene lost 4 bases and the J gene lost 10 bases, with 17 bases spanning the gap. CDR1 and CDR2 from the germline V gene are SGHTA and FQGNSA. The CDR3 is 14 residues long. The CDR3 sequence is CASSSGTILKPQHF. The DNA for the CDR3 is TGTGCCAGCAGCTCCGGGACTATACTTAAACCCCAGCATTTT.

In its sample, this clonotype was seen many times. This sequence joins TRBV28 and TRBJ1-5; D not resolved. CDR3 length: 12 amino acids. The V gene lost 5 bases and the J gene lost 4 bases, with 6 bases spanning the gap. Germline CDR1 reads MDHEN; CDR2 reads SYDVKM. CDR3 sequence: CASSAANQPQHF. The CDR3 region has the DNA TGTGCCAGCAGTGCAGCAAATCAGCCCCAGCATTTT. The full variable domain, in which reference TRBV28 and TRBJ1-5 provide the parts outside the CDR3, is DVKVTQSSRYLVKRTGEKVFLECVQDMDHENMFWYRQDPGLGLRLIYFSYDVKMKEKGDIPEGYSVSREKKERFSLILESASTNQTSMYLCASSAANQPQHFGDGTRLSIL.

This clonotype was detected ten times or more. The chain recombines TRBV24-1 with TRBJ2-3; D not certain. The CDR3 runs 11 residues. The germline V and J ends were trimmed by 6 bases and 5 bases, with 5 bases remaining between them. Germline CDR1 KGHDR, CDR2 SFDVKD. CDR3 nucleotide sequence: TGTGCCACCAGTCAGAGAGATACGCAGTATTTT. It specifies CATSQRDTQYF.

This clonotype was found many times. CDR3 amino acids: CASSYSRRDPYNEQFF. CDR3 DNA: TGTGCCAGCAGTTACTCGAGGAGGGACCCCTACAATGAGCAGTTCTTC. The rearrangement uses TRBV6-2 or TRBV6-3 and TRBJ2-1; TRBD2 is a possible D gene (6 bases). This CDR3 contains 16 residues. V lost 0 bases to trimming and J lost 2 bases, with 11 bases between them. Germline V gene lookup returns CDR1 MNHEY and CDR2 SVGEGT.

This clonotype appeared many times. This chain joins TRBV7-8 and TRBJ1-5, with 7 nucleotides matching TRBD1. Germline assignment: CDR1 SGHVS and CDR2 FQNEAQ. The V segment lost 0 bases and the J segment 0 bases; nucleotides outside the gene matches: 8. The CDR3 is 18 amino acids. The CDR3 nucleotides are TGTGCCAGCAGCTTAGCAGGGGTAGGGGGCTATAGCAATCAGCCCCAGCATTTT. This translates into CASSLAGVGGYSNQPQHF.

As for this clonotype: With a much larger clone just one base away, this may be a read error. The chain is built from TRBV29-1 and TRBJ2-7; D possibly corresponds to TRBD1 (6 bases). The germline CDR1 and CDR2 sequences are SQVTM and ANQGSEA. V lost 5 bases, J lost 1 base, and 15 bases lay in between. This CDR3 spans 14 amino acids. CDR3 DNA: TGCAGCGTTCGAACCCTGGGGGCTTCCTACGAGCAGTACTTC. Its translation: CSVRTLGASYEQYF.

Ten or more counts support this clonotype. The V and J genes are TRBV4-2 and TRBJ1-1; D unresolved. Germline loops: CDR1 LGHNA, CDR2 YNFKEQ. The V end lost 2 bases, the J end lost 0 bases, and 16 bases lay between the germline ends. The CDR3 runs to 17 residues. CDR3 sequence reads: CASSQQTEWAMNTEAFF. CDR3 bases: TGTGCCAGCAGCCAACAGACCGAATGGGCCATGAACACTGAAGCTTTCTTT.

Points on this clonotype: At one end the junction does not follow the germline gene, possibly because of a read error. The genes are TRBV29-1 and TRBJ1-2, with a tentative D call TRBD1 (5 bases). CDR3 length: 11 residues. Germline CDR1 reads SQVTM; CDR2 reads ANQGSEA. The CDR3 protein is CSGGGYYGDTF. For the CDR3, the DNA is TGCAGCGGGGGGGGGTATTATGGCGACACCTTC.

A word on this clonotype: The CDR3 ends on some other residue instead of the conserved phenylalanine or tryptophan, so this is likely a read error. V usage is TRBV12-3 or TRBV12-4 and J usage is TRBJ2-3; 14 bases are a match to TRBD2. J was trimmed by 4 bases and V by 7 bases; bases with no gene match: 10. The CDR3 covers 17 residues. CDR3 bases: TGTGCCAGCACCTTCCCGGGACTAGCGGGAGCAGCAGATACGCAGTATTCT. Its protein product is CASTFPGLAGAADTQYS.

This clonotype was seen repeatedly, ten times or more. This chain connects TRBV29-1 to TRBJ2-7; a possible D gene is TRBD1 (5 bases). Between the trimmed V and J ends, which lost 0 bases and 5 bases, there was a span of 8 bases. Per germline, CDR1 SQVTM and CDR2 ANQGSEA. The CDR3 has 12 amino acids. In DNA, the CDR3 is TGCAGCGTTGAAGAAGGCAGGGACGAGCAGTACTTC. As protein: CSVEEGRDEQYF.

As to this clonotype: A much larger clone sits a single nucleotide away, making a read error possible. This chain connects TRBV4-3 to TRBJ1-2, with TRBD1 as a possible D gene (5 bases). The CDR3 runs to 13 residues. Per germline, CDR1 LGHNA and CDR2 YSLEER. CDR3 nucleotide sequence: TGCGCCAGCAGCAAAGAGGGGATTGGTGGCTACACCTTC. Translation: CASSKEGIGGYTF.

Many counts were recorded for this clonotype. V and J are TRBV6-1 and TRBJ2-1; 7 bases align to TRBD2. Losses at the gene ends were 3 bases for V and 0 bases for J; bases not matched to a gene: 2. This CDR3 spans 15 amino acids. Germline CDR1 reads MNHNS; CDR2 reads SASEGT. DNA of the CDR3: TGTGCCAGCAGTGAGTGGACTAGCTCCTACAATGAGCAGTTCTTC. This encodes CASSEWTSSYNEQFF.

This clonotype came up many times. This chain links TRBV5-1 with TRBJ2-7; D tentatively fits TRBD1 or TRBD2 (5 bases each). Trimming pared 1 base from V and 5 bases from J, leaving 10 bases between. CDR1 SGHRS and CDR2 YFSETQ come from the germline V gene. This CDR3 is 13 amino acids long. CDR3 nucleotide sequence: TGCGCCAGCAGCTTGAGCAGGGACCACGAGCAGTACTTC. Its protein product is CASSLSRDHEQYF.

This clonotype was detected many times. The gene calls are TRBV28 and TRBJ2-3, with D possibly being TRBD1 (5 bases). Trimming shortened V by 1 base and J by 0 bases, and 11 bases separated the two germline ends. This CDR3 contains 16 residues. Germline assignment: CDR1 MDHEN and CDR2 SYDVKM. CDR3: CASSLYYRGSTDTQYF. DNA of the CDR3: TGTGCCAGCAGTTTATATTATAGGGGCAGCACAGATACGCAGTATTTT.

This clonotype was recorded at least ten times. The V and J genes are TRBV27 and TRBJ1-6; no clear D. CDR3 size: 14 residues. Germline V gene data show CDR1 as MNHEY and CDR2 as SMNVEV (reference sequence). V was clipped by 3 bases and J by 10 bases, with 13 bases between them. DNA for the CDR3: TGTGCCAGCAGTTTCGGGTCTGGGGAGTCACCCCTCCACTTT. Amino acid sequence: CASSFGSGESPLHF.

This clonotype was seen many times. The chain is built from TRBV12-3 or TRBV12-4 and TRBJ1-5, with D possibly being TRBD1 (5 bases). The CDR3 is 17 residues long. Trimming cost V 4 bases and J 2 bases, with 18 bases left between them. The CDR3 is CASSSNGQGLGNQPQHF. The CDR3, as DNA: TGTGCCAGCAGTTCGAACGGGCAGGGACTGGGCAATCAGCCCCAGCATTTT.

Note on this clonotype: A much larger clone lies a single base off, so this may be a read error. V is TRBV6-8 and J is TRBJ2-5; 8 positions match TRBD1. Matching the DNA end better, TRBJ2-7 makes the J call doubtful. This CDR3 region has 14 residues. Germline values: CDR1 MNHGY, CDR2 SAAAGT. CDR3 region: CASSWDRSTYEQYF. DNA for the CDR3: TGTGCCAGCAGCTGGGACAGGAGCACCTACGAGCAGTACTTC.

Ten or more counts support this clonotype. The chain is built from TRBV6-1 and TRBJ2-2; 15 nucleotides line up with TRBD2. The germline gives CDR1 MNHNS, CDR2 SASEGT. The CDR3 contains 18 residues. J gave up 5 bases and V 10 bases, and 14 bases lay outside the gene matches. CDR3 in amino acids: CATSYQGLAGGGTGELFF. The CDR3 bases are TGTGCCACCTCCTACCAGGGACTAGCGGGAGGAGGAACCGGGGAGCTGTTTTTT.

The chain couples TRBV29-1 to TRBJ2-5; D is possibly TRBD1 or TRBD2 (5 bases each). CDR3 length equals 14 residues. Trimming stripped 3 bases from V and 2 bases from J, with 13 bases between. CDR1 is SQVTM and CDR2 is ANQGSEA in the germline V gene. The CDR3: CSVERERGQETQYF. CDR3 DNA: TGCAGCGTTGAGAGAGAGAGGGGTCAAGAGACCCAGTACTTC.